This T cell receptor beta chain appears in the sequencing data of a study of blood T cell repertoires in COVID-19. Study at large: There were acute and convalescent COVID-19 samples, and they came from the United States, Italy and Spain. T cells, B-cell-depleted T cells, or PBMCs supplied cDNA or gDNA.

The V gene's germline CDR1 is SNHLY and CDR2 FYNNEI. The V end lost 5 bases, the J end lost 3 bases, and 14 bases lay between the germline ends. CDR3 length equals 15 residues. In the original processing: Researchers report that nucleated cell counts were estimated from reference gene primer amplification. The repertoire was sequenced with immunoSEQ multiplex PCR; TCRdb's copy has only in-frame clones and lacks some. V, J and clone size were drawn from that table, and D and trimming were deduced from the DNA. The sample shows around 160,000 clones, approximately 80% of them seen only once. The source is a woman aged 40 to 50 with active or convalescent COVID-19. Sequencing was done on a sample of peripheral blood. The genes are TRBV2 and TRBJ1-5; no clear D gene. This CDR3 reads CASSLTADPNQPQHF. The CDR3 DNA reads TGTGCCAGCAGTTTAACAGCGGACCCCAATCAGCCCCAGCATTTT.